This TCR beta chain is from a study of spatial heterogeneity in lung cancer. This clonotype was seen many times. Its target is not known. Study observations and caveats: Blood contained ubiquitous expanded tumor TCRs more at resection than at follow-up.

V lost 7 bases to trimming and J lost 7 bases; unmatched junction nucleotides: 13. This CDR3 comprises 16 residues. From germline, CDR1 is MNHNS and CDR2 SASEGT. Every TCR cDNA molecule bore a unique molecular identifier. One entry per CDR3 protein results from TCRdb running MiXCR on the 5' RACE reads. The sample yields approximately 90,000 distinct CDR3 sequences, approximately 8.5% seen once. Stated time point: sample taken at primary tumor resection. The sequenced material consisted of unsorted whole RNA from tumor, nontumor lung or frozen PBMC. Approximately 70 TRACERx patients with early, untreated non-small cell lung cancer donated samples.

The chain uses TRBV6-1 and TRBJ2-2, with TRBD2 matching 9 bases. This clonotype was sampled from a male donor with early-stage non-small cell lung cancer. Sequences were derived from PBMCs, sampled at surgery. The DNA of the CDR3 is TGTGCCAGCATACCGGTAGCGGGAGAAGTGGACGGGGAGCTGTTTTTT. Its translation is CASIPVAGEVDGELFF.